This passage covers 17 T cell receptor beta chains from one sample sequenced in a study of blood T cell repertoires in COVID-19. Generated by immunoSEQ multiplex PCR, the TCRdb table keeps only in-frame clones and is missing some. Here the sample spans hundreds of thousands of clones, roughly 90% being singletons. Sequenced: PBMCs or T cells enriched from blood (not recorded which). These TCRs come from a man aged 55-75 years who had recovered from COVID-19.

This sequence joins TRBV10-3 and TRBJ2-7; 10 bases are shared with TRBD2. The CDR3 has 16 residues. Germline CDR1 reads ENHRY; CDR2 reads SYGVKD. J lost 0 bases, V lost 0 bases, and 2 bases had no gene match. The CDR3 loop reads CAISESLAGVSYEQYF. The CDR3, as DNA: TGTGCCATCAGTGAGTCCCTAGCGGGAGTCTCCTACGAGCAGTACTTC.

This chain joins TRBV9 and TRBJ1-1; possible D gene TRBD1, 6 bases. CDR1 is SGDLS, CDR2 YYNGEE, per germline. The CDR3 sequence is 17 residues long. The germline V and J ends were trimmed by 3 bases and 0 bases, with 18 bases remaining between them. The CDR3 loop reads CASSAPPDRPMNTEAFF. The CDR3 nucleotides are TGTGCCAGCAGCGCCCCCCCTGACAGGCCCATGAACACTGAAGCTTTCTTT.

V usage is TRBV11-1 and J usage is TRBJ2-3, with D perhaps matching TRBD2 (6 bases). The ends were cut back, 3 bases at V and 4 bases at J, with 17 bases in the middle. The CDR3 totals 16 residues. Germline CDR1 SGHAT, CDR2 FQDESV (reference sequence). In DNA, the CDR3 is TGTGCCAGCAGCTTCTCAGTGGCGCGGGGATCAGATACGCAGTATTTT. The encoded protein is CASSFSVARGSDTQYF. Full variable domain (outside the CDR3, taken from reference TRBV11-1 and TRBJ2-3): EAEVAQSPRYKITEKSQAVAFWCDPISGHATLYWYRQILGQGPELLVQFQDESVVDDSQLPKDRFSAERLKGVDSTLKIQPAELGDSAMYLCASSFSVARGSDTQYFGPGTRLTVL.

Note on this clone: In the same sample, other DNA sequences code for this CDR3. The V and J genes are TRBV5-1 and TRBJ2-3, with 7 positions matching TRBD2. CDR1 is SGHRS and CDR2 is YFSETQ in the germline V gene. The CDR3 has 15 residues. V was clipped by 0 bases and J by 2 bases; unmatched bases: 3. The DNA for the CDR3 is TGCGCCAGCAGCTTGGCGGGAGGATCCACAGATACGCAGTATTTT. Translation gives CASSLAGGSTDTQYF.

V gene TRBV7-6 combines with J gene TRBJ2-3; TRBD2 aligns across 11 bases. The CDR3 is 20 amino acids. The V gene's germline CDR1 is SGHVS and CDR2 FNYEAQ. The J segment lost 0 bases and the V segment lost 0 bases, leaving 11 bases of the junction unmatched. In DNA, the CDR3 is TGTGCCAGCAGCTTAGCCCCCTTAGCGGGAGGGACTTCTAGCACAGATACGCAGTATTTT. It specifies CASSLAPLAGGTSSTDTQYF.

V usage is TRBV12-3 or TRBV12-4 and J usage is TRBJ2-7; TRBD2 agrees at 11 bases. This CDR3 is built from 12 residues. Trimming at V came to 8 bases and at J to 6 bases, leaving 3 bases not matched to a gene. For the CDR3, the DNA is TGTGCCAGCGAAGGACTAGCGGGCGAGCAGTACTTC. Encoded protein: CASEGLAGEQYF.

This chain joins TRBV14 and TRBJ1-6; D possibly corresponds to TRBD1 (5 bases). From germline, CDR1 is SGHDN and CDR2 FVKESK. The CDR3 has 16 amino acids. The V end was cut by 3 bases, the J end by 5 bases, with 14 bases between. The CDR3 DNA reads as TGTGCCAGCAGCCACCGCGACAGACACGATAATTCACCCCTCCACTTT. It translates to CASSHRDRHDNSPLHF.

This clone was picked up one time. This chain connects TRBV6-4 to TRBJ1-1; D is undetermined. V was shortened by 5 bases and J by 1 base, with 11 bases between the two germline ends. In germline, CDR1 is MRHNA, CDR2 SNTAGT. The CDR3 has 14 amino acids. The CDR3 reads CASSIRGTNTEAFF. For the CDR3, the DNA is TGTGCCAGCAGTATTCGGGGAACGAACACTGAAGCTTTCTTT.

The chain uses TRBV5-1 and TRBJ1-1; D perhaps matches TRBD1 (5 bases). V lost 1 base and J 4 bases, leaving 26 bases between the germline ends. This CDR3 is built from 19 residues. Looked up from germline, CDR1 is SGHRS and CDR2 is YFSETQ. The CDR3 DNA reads TGCGCCAGCAGCTTGTTGGGTAACCACCGCCCTGGCGGGGCCACTGAAGCTTTCTTT. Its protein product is CASSLLGNHRPGGATEAFF.

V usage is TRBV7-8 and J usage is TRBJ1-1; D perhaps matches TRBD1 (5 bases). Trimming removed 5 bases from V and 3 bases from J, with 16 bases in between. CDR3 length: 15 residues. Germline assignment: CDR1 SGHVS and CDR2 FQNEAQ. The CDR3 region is CASSPGAGGYTEAFF. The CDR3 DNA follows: TGTGCCAGCAGCCCAGGTGCGGGGGGTTACACTGAAGCTTTCTTT.

CDR3 loop: CSASGVAEGTDTQYF. In DNA, the CDR3 is TGCAGTGCTAGTGGGGTAGCGGAGGGCACAGATACGCAGTATTTT. The chain combines TRBV20-1 with TRBJ2-3; possibly TRBD2 for D (6 bases). V lost 3 bases, J lost 1 base, and 14 bases lay in between. Germline V gene sequence: CDR1 DFQATT, CDR2 SNEGSKA (reference sequence). The CDR3 is 15 residues long.

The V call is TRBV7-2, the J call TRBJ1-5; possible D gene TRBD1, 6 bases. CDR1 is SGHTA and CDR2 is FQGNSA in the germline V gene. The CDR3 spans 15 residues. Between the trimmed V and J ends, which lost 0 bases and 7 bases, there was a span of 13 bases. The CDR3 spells CASSLATGSGQPQHF. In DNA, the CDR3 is TGTGCCAGCAGCTTAGCGACAGGATCGGGGCAGCCCCAGCATTTT.

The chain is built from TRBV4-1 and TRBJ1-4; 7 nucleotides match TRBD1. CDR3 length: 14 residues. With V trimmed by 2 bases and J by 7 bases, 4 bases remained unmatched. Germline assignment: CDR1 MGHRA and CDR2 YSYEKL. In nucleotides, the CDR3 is TGCGCCAGCAGCCAACGACAGGGAGGTGAAAAACTGTTTTTT. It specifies CASSQRQGGEKLFF.

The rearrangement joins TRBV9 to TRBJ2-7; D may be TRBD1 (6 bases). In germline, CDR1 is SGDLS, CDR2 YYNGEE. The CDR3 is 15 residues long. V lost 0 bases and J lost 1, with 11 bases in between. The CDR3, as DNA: TGTGCCAGCAGCGTAGCACAGGGATGGTCCTACGAGCAGTACTTC. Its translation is CASSVAQGWSYEQYF.

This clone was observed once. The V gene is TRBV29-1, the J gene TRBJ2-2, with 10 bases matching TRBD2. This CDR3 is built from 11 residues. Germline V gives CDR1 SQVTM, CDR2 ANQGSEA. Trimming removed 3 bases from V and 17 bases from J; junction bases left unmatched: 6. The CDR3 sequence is CSVESSGGTFF. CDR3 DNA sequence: TGCAGCGTTGAGTCTAGCGGGGGTACTTTTTTT.

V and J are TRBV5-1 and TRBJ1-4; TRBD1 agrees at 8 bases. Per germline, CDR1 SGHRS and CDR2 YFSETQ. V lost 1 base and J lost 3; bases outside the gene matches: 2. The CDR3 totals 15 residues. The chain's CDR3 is CASSLPGQANEKLFF. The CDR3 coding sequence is TGCGCCAGCAGCTTGCCGGGACAGGCTAATGAAAAACTGTTTTTT. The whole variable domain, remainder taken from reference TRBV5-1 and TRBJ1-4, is KAGVTQTPRYLIKTRGQQVTLSCSPISGHRSVSWYQQTPGQGLQFLFEYFSETQRNKGNFPGRFSGRQFSNSRSEMNVSTLELGDSALYLCASSLPGQANEKLFFGSGTQLSVL.

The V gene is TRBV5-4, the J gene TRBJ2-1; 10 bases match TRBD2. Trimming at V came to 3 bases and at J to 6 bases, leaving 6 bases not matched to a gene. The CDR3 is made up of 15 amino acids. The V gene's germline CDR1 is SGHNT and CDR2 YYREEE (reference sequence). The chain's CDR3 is CASSSEAGGLNEQFF. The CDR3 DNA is TGTGCCAGCAGCTCTGAAGCGGGGGGGCTCAATGAGCAGTTCTTC.